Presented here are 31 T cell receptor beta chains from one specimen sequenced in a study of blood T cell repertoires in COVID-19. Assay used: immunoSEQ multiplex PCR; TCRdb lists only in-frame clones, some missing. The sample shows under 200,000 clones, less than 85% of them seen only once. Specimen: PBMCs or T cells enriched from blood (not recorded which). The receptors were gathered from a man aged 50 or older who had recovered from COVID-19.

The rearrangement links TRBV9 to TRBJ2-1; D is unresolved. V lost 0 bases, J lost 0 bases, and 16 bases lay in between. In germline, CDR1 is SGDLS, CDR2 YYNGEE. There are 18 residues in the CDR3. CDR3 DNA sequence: TGTGCCAGCAGCGTAGCTGAAAGGAATCGGAGCTCCTACAATGAGCAGTTCTTC. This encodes CASSVAERNRSSYNEQFF.

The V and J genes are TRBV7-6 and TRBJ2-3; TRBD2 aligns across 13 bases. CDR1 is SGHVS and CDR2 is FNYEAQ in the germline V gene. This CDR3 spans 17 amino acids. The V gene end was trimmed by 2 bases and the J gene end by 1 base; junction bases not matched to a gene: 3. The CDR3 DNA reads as TGTGCCAGCAGCTTAAGGGGGACTAGCGGGGGCACAGATACGCAGTATTTT. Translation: CASSLRGTSGGTDTQYF.

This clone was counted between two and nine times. CDR3 residues: CASSEQSLTGANIQYF. Written as DNA, the CDR3 is TGTGCCAGCAGTGAACAAAGTCTGACAGGGGCCAACATTCAGTACTTC. The rearrangement links TRBV2 to TRBJ2-4, with 8 positions matching TRBD1. The CDR3 extends over 16 amino acids. V gave up 2 bases and J gave up 7 bases; unmatched junction bases: 10. Germline CDR1 is SNHLY and CDR2 is FYNNEI.

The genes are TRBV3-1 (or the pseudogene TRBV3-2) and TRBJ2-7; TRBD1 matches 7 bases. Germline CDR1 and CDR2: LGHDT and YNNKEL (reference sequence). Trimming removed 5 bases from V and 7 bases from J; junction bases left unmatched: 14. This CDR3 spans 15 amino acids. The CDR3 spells CASSGRDRLRFEQYF. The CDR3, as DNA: TGTGCCAGCAGCGGCCGGGACAGACTACGATTTGAGCAGTACTTC.

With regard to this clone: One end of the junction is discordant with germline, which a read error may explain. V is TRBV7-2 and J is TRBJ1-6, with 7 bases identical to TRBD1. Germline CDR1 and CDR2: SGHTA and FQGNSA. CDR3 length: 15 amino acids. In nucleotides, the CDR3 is TGTGCCAGCAGGTTAGACAGGGCGTATAATTCACCCCTCCACTTT. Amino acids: CASRLDRAYNSPLHF.

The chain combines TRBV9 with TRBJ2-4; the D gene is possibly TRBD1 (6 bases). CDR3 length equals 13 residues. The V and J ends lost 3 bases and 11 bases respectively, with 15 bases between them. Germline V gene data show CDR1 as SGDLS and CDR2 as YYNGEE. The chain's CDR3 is CASSGKPGHFQYF. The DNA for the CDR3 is TGTGCCAGCAGCGGGAAACCGGGACACTTTCAGTACTTC.

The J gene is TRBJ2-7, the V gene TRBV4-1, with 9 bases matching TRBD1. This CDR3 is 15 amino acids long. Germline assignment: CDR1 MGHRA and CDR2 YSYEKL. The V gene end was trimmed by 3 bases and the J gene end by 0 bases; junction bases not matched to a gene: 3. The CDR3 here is CASSQGQGYSYEQYF. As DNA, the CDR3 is TGCGCCAGCAGCCAGGGACAGGGCTACTCCTACGAGCAGTACTTC.

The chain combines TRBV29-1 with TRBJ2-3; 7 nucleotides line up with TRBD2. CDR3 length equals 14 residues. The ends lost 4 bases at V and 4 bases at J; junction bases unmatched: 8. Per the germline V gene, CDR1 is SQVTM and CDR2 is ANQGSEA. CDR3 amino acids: CSVGGGRGADTQYF. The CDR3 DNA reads TGCAGCGTTGGGGGGGGACGGGGCGCAGATACGCAGTATTTT.

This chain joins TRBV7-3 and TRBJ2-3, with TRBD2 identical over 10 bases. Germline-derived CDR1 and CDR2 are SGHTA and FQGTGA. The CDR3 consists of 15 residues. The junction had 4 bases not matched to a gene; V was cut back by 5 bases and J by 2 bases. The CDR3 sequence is CASSPSGGVTDTQYF. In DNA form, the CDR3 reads TGTGCCAGCAGCCCTAGCGGGGGAGTCACAGATACGCAGTATTTT.

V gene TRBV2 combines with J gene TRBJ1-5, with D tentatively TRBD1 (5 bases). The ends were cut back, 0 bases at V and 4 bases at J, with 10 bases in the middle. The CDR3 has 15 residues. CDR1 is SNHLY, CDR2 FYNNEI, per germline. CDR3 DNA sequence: TGTGCCAGCAGTGAAGCGCTGGCAGGGAATCAGCCCCAGCATTTT. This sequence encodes CASSEALAGNQPQHF.

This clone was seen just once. CDR3 in amino acids: CASSEDYLGSTGELFF. CDR3 coding DNA: TGTGCCAGCAGTGAAGACTACCTCGGAAGCACCGGGGAGCTGTTTTTT. The chain is built from TRBV6-1 and TRBJ2-2, with no clear D. Germline CDR1 is MNHNS and CDR2 is SASEGT. V was pared by 1 base and J by 4 bases, with 13 bases between. CDR3 length: 16 residues.

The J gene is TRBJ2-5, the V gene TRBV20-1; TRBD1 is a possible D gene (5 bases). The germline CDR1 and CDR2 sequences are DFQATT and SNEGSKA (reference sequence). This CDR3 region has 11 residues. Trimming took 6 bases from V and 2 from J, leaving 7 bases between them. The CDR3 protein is CSAAGQETQYF. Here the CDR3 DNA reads TGCAGTGCGGCAGGGCAAGAGACCCAGTACTTC.

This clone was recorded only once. This CDR3 is CASSVAPDEKLFF. The CDR3 DNA sequence: TGTGCCAGCAGCGTAGCGCCGGATGAAAAACTGTTTTTT. The chain combines TRBV9 with TRBJ1-4; D is undetermined. There are 13 residues in the CDR3. V was cut by 0 bases and J by 6 bases, with 6 bases left in between. CDR1 and CDR2 from the germline V gene are SGDLS and YYNGEE.

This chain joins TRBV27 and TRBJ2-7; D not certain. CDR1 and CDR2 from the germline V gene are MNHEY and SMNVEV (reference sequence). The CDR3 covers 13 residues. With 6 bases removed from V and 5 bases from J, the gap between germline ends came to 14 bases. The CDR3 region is CASSPQNSHEQYF. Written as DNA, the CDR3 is TGTGCCAGCAGCCCTCAGAATTCCCACGAGCAGTACTTC.

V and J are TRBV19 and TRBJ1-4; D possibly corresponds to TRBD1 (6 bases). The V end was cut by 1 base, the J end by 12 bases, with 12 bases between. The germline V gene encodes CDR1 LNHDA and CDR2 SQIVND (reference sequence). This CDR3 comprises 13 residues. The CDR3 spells CASSIARGRELFF. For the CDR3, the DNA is TGTGCCAGTAGTATAGCCAGGGGACGCGAACTGTTTTTT.

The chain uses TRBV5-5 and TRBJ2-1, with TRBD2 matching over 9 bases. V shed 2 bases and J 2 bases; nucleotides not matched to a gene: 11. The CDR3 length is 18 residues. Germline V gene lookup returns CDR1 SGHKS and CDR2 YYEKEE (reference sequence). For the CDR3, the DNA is TGTGCCAGCAGCTTTTCCGTAGGGGCGGGGGGGCCCTACAATGAGCAGTTCTTC. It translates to CASSFSVGAGGPYNEQFF.

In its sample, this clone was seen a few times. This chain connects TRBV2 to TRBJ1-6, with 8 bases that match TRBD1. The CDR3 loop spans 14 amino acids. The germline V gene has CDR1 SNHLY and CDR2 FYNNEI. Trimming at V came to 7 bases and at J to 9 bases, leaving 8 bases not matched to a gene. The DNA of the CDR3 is TGTGCCAGCAAGGGAGAACAGGGGGGTTCACCCCTCCACTTT. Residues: CASKGEQGGSPLHF.

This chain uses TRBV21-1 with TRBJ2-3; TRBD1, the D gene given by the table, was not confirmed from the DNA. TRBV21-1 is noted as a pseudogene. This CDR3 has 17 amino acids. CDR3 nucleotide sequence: TGTGCCAGCAGCAAAGCTACGGCCCAGGGTCCCACAGATACGCAGTATTTT. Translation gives CASSKATAQGPTDTQYF.

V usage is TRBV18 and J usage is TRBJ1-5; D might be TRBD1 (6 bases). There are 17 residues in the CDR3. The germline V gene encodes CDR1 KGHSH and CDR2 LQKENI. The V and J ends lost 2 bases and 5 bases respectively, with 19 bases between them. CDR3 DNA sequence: TGTGCCAGCTCACCAGGGGCCGACAGGCCTTTCCATCAGCCCCAGCATTTT. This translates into CASSPGADRPFHQPQHF.

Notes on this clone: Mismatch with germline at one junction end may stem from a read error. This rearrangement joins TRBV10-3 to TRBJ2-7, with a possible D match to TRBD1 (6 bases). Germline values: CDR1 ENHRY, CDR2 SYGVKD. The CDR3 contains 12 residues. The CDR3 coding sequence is TGTGCCATCAGTGACCCCCAGGGGACGCCGTGCTTC. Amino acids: CAISDPQGTPCF.

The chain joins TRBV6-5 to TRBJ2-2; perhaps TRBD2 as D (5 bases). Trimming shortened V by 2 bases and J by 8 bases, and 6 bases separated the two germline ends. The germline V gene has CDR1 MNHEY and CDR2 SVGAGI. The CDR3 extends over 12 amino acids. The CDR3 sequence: CASSYGSGELFF. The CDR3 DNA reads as TGTGCCAGCAGTTACGGGAGTGGGGAGCTGTTTTTT.

CDR3 sequence reads: CASSQGASTYEQYF. The DNA of the CDR3 is TGTGCCAGCAGCCAGGGGGCATCGACCTACGAGCAGTACTTC. V and J are TRBV6-5 and TRBJ2-7; 8 nucleotides agree with TRBD1. The junction had 6 bases not matched to a gene; V was cut back by 6 bases and J by 2 bases. CDR3 length: 14 amino acids. Germline V gives CDR1 MNHEY, CDR2 SVGAGI.

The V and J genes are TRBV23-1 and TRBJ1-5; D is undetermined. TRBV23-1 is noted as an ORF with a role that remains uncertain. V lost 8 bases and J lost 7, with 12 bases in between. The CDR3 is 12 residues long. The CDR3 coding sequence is TGCGCCAGCCCCCTTACTCGACAGCCCCAGCATTTT. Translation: CASPLTRQPQHF.

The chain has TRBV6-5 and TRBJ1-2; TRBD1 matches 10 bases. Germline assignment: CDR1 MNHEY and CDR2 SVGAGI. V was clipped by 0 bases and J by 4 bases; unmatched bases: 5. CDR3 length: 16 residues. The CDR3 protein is CASSYSTGGAGYGYTF. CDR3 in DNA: TGTGCCAGCAGTTACTCGACAGGGGGCGCGGGCTATGGCTACACCTTC.

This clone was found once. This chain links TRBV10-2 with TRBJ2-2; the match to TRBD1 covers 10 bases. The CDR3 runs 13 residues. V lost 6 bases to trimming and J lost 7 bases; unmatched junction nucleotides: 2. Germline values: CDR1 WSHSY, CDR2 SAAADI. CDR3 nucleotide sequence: TGCGCCAGCAGGGACAGGGGGAGCGGGGAGCTGTTTTTT. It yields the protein CASRDRGSGELFF.

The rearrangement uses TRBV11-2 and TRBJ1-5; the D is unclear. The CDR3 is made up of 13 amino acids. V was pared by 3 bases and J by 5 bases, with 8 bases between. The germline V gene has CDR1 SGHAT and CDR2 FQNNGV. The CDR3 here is CASSFSSDQPQHF. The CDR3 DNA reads TGTGCCAGCAGCTTTTCTTCCGATCAGCCCCAGCATTTT.

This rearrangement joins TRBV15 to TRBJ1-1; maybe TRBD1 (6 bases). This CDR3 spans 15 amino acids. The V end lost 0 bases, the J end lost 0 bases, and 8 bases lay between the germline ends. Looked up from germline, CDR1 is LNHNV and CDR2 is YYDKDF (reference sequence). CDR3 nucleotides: TGTGCCACCAGCAGAGAAGCAGGGGTGAACACTGAAGCTTTCTTT. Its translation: CATSREAGVNTEAFF.

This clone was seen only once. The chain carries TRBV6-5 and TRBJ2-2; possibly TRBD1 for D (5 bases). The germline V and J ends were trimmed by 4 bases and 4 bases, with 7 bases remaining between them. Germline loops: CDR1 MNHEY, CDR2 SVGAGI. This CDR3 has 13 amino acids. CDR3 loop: CASSSTVTGELFF. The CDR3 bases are TGTGCCAGCAGTTCGACAGTCACCGGGGAGCTGTTTTTT.

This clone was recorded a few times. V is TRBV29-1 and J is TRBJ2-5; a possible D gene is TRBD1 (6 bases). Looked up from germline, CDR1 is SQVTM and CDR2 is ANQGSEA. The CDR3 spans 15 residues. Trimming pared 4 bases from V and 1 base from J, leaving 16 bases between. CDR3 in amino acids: CSVVPPGQFQETQYF. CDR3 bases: TGCAGCGTTGTCCCCCCTGGACAGTTCCAAGAGACCCAGTACTTC. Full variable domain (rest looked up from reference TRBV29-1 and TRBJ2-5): SAVISQKPSRDICQRGTSLTIQCQVDSQVTMMFWYRQQPGQSLTLIATANQGSEATYESGFVIDKFPISRPNLTFSTLTVSNMSPEDSSIYLCSVVPPGQFQETQYFGPGTRLLVL.

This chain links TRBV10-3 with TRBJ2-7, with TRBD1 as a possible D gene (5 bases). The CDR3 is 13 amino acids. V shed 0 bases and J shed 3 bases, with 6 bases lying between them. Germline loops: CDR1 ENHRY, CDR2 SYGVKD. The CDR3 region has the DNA TGTGCCATCAGTGAGTCCACAGGCTACGAGCAGTACTTC. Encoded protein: CAISESTGYEQYF.

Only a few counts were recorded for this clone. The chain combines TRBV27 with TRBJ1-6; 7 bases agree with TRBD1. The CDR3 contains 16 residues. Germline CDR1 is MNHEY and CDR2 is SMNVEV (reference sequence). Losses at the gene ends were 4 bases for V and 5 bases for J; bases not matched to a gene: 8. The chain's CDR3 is CASSSPRGLNNSPLHF. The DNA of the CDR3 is TGTGCCAGCAGTTCGCCCAGGGGGTTGAATAATTCACCCCTCCACTTT.